One sample yielded the 10 T cell receptor beta chains listed below, sequenced in a study of cytomegalovirus exposure and HLA in healthy donors. PCR was performed using 60 Vbeta and 13 Jbeta primers. Data came from immunoSEQ multiplex PCR; TCRdb stores just in-frame clones and leaves some out. The table lists more than 150,000 clones, roughly three quarters of them singletons. The sequenced sample was PBMCs. These receptors originate from a woman aged 25 to 39 in good health and CMV-seropositive.

The gene calls are TRBV28 and TRBJ1-2; TRBD1 agrees at 9 bases. Trimming cost V 2 bases and J 7 bases; bases outside gene matches: 5. From germline, CDR1 is MDHEN and CDR2 SYDVKM. The CDR3 has 14 residues. CDR3 bases: TGTGCCAGCAGTTTAGGGGACAGGGAGGGTGGCTACACCTTC. Translating gives CASSLGDREGGYTF.

The rearrangement joins TRBV13 to TRBJ2-7; 9 nucleotides match TRBD1. The CDR3 is 16 residues long. V shed 0 bases, J shed 0 bases, and the junction held 3 bases outside the gene matches. Germline CDR1 and CDR2: PRHDT and FYEKMQ (reference sequence). The CDR3 sequence is CASSLGGTGTSYEQYF. The CDR3 bases are TGTGCCAGCAGCTTAGGTGGGACAGGGACCTCCTACGAGCAGTACTTC.

J is TRBJ2-7 and V is TRBV7-9; the match to TRBD1 covers 9 bases. Germline loops: CDR1 SEHNR, CDR2 FQNEAQ (reference sequence). There are 15 residues in the CDR3. Trimming at V came to 8 bases and at J to 4 bases, leaving 12 bases not matched to a gene. The CDR3 DNA is TGTGCCAGCCGCCCCACCGGGACAGGGACGTACGAGCAGTACTTC. Protein sequence: CASRPTGTGTYEQYF.

CDR3 region: CASSQGKRGSHNEQFF. The CDR3 nucleotides read TGCGCCAGCAGCCAAGGGAAGCGGGGTAGCCACAATGAGCAGTTCTTC. The chain is built from TRBV4-3 and TRBJ2-1; 7 bases fit TRBD2. Germline CDR1 is LGHNA and CDR2 is YSLEER. V shed 1 base and J 5 bases; nucleotides not matched to a gene: 8. This CDR3 region has 16 residues.

The J gene is TRBJ2-5, the V gene TRBV27, with a tentative D call TRBD2 (5 bases). The CDR3 runs 14 residues. Between the trimmed V and J ends, which lost 5 bases and 5 bases, there was a span of 15 bases. The germline CDR1 and CDR2 sequences are MNHEY and SMNVEV (reference sequence). Here the CDR3 DNA reads TGTGCCAGCAGTCCATCCACGGGCGGGGAGACCCAGTACTTC. It encodes CASSPSTGGETQYF.

The chain links TRBV19 to TRBJ1-5, with D perhaps TRBD1 (5 bases). This CDR3 region has 18 residues. Per the germline V gene, CDR1 is LNHDA and CDR2 is SQIVND (reference sequence). The V end was cut by 6 bases, the J end by 0 bases, with 21 bases between. CDR3 amino acids: CASRQAGRDLYSNQPQHF. CDR3 coding DNA: TGTGCCAGTAGGCAGGCGGGACGGGACCTCTATAGCAATCAGCCCCAGCATTTT.

The chain recombines TRBV9 with TRBJ1-4; 8 bases match TRBD1. Germline assignment: CDR1 SGDLS and CDR2 YYNGEE. This CDR3 contains 15 residues. V was clipped by 3 bases and J by 7 bases; unmatched bases: 8. CDR3 sequence (DNA): TGTGCCAGCAGCGCCGGACAGGGACAGAGTGAAAAACTGTTTTTT. This gives the protein CASSAGQGQSEKLFF.

This clone was counted ten times or more. This same CDR3 is encoded by further DNA sequences in the sample. The chain combines TRBV7-2 with TRBJ2-7; D unclear. The CDR3 runs to 14 residues. V shed 1 base and J shed 2 bases, with 9 bases lying between them. The V gene's germline CDR1 is SGHTA and CDR2 FQGNSA. The CDR3 reads CASSLGRVPYEQYF. The CDR3 region has the DNA TGTGCCAGCAGCTTAGGACGGGTACCCTACGAGCAGTACTTC.

The genes are TRBV9 and TRBJ2-3; TRBD2 matches 8 bases. Looked up from germline, CDR1 is SGDLS and CDR2 is YYNGEE. This CDR3 comprises 15 residues. After removal of 0 bases from V and 5 bases from J, the junction contained 5 bases not matched to a gene. The CDR3 DNA reads as TGTGCCAGCAGCGTAGCGGGGGGGCAGGAAGATACGCAGTATTTT. Its translation: CASSVAGGQEDTQYF.

J is TRBJ2-3 and V is TRBV7-9, with 8 bases matching TRBD2. Germline-derived CDR1 and CDR2 are SEHNR and FQNEAQ (reference sequence). Trimming removed 1 base from V and 14 bases from J; junction bases left unmatched: 11. The CDR3 has 14 residues. The CDR3: CASSLGGSGARGYF. In nucleotides, the CDR3 is TGTGCCAGCAGCTTAGGAGGTAGCGGGGCTCGGGGGTATTTT.